This T cell receptor (beta chain) was sequenced during a study of graft-versus-host responses after intestinal transplantation. Study at large: Once they had received anti-thymocyte globulin induction, all recipients took tacrolimus and steroids for around 3 years. Overall study findings and caveats: GvH clones occurred in recipient marrow; some first appeared in ileum or blood.

About this clone itself: Its target is unknown.

Sequenced by immunoSEQ multiplex PCR; TCRdb stores in-frame clones only, minus some. The repertoire has around 30,000 clones, about 92% of them found once; the top ten carry just over 0.7%. Germline V lookup: CDR1 MGHRA, CDR2 YSYEKL. This CDR3 has 16 residues. Between the trimmed V and J ends, which lost 0 bases and 4 bases, there was a span of 15 bases. Sequencing used PBMCs, obtained roughly 68 days after intestinal transplant. The source is a human patient who received an intestinal transplant, so some T cells may come from the graft donor. This chain joins TRBV4-1 and TRBJ1-2; the D is unclear. The CDR3 region is CASSQDPRNILYGYTF. The DNA for the CDR3 is TGCGCCAGCAGCCAAGATCCTAGGAATATTCTCTATGGCTACACCTTC.